A single T cell receptor (beta chain) is shown here with its context. The CDR3 is made up of 14 amino acids. The germline gives CDR1 SGHVS, CDR2 FQNEAQ. J gave up 2 bases and V 7 bases, and 4 bases lay outside the gene matches. Original data processing: Scientists estimated how many nucleated cells there were by amplifying reference gene primers. Using immunoSEQ multiplex PCR, the repertoire was profiled, and TCRdb retains in-frame clones only, with some absent. Clone size and the V and J calls come from that table; the DNA yielded D and trimming. The sample shows about 300,000 clones, approximately 86% of them seen only once. This record belongs to a study of blood T cell repertoires in COVID-19. Background on the study: Samples of COVID-19 (acute and convalescent) were obtained from the United States, Italy and Spain. T cells, B-cell-depleted T cells, or PBMCs provided the cDNA or gDNA that served as material.

The sample taken for sequencing was peripheral blood. The clonotype comes from a man younger than 35 with active or convalescent COVID-19. The rearrangement joins TRBV7-8 to TRBJ2-3; 9 bases are shared with TRBD1. In DNA form, the CDR3 reads TGTGCCAGCACCCGGGACAGGGACACAGATACGCAGTATTTT. Its protein is CASTRDRDTDTQYF.